This note documents a single T cell receptor (beta chain) sequence. The antigen is not known. The method was immunoSEQ multiplex PCR; TCRdb's version includes in-frame clones alone and lacks a portion of them. The repertoire includes about 30,000 clones, 87% of them detected once, and 45% to 60% sits in the top ten. V lost 0 bases, J lost 1 base, and 9 bases lay in between. There are 16 residues in the CDR3. Germline V CDR1 and CDR2: MNHNY, SVGAGI (reference sequence). These data come from a study of lymphopenia after photon versus proton radiotherapy. Study-level findings and limits: Proton therapy kept repertoires fairly stable, unlike photons, which gained effector/memory cells. After lymphocyte nadir, photon-treated repertoires showed oligoclonal expansion, especially CD8+ Temra.

The sequence was obtained from a woman aged 55-70 years with cholangiocarcinoma. Some clones in this sample may be carry-over from other donors' samples. The rearrangement links TRBV6-6 to TRBJ2-2; D uncertain. Sample: peripheral blood, taken from a patient treated with proton-based radiotherapy. The CDR3 region has the DNA TGTGCCAGCAGTTACTCGGGGAAGGGGAACACCGGGGAGCTGTTTTTT. Encoded protein: CASSYSGKGNTGELFF.